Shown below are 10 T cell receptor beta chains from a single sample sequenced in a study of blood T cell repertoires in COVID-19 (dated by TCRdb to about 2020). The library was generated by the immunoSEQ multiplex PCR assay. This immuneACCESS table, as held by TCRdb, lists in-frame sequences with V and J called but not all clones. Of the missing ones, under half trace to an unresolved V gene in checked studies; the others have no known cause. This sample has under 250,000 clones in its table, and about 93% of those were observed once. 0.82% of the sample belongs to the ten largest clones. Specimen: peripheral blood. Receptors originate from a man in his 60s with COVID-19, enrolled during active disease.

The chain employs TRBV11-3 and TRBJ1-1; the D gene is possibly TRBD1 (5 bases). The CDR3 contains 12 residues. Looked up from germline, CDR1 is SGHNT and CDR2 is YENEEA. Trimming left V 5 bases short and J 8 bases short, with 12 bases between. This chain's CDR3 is CASSRTGGEAFF. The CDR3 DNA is TGTGCCAGCAGCCGAACGGGGGGGGAAGCTTTCTTT. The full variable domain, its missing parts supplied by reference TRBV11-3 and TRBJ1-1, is EAGVVQSPRYKIIEKKQPVAFWCNPISGHNTLYWYLQNLGQGPELLIRYENEEAVDDSQLPKDRFSAERLKGVDSTLKIQPAELGDSAVYLCASSRTGGEAFFGQGTRLTVV.

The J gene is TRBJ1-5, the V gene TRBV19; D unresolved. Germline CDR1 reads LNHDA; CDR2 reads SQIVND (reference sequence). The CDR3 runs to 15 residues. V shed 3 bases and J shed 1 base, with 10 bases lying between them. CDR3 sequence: CASSMRVESNQPQHF. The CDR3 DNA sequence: TGTGCCAGTAGTATGAGGGTCGAGAGCAATCAGCCCCAGCATTTT.

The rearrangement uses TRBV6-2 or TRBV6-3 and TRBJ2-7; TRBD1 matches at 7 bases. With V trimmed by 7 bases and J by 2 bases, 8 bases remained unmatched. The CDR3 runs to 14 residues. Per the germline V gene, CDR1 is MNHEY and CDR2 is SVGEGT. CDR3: CASIPTGRPYEQYF. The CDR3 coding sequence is TGTGCCAGCATCCCGACAGGGAGACCCTACGAGCAGTACTTC.

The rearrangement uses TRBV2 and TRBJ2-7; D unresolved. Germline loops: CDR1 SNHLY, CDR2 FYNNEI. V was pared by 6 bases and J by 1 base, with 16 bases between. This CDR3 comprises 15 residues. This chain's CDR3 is CASRRDKIPSYEQYF. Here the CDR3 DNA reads TGTGCCAGCAGGCGTGACAAGATACCATCCTACGAGCAGTACTTC. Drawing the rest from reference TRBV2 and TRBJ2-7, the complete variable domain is EPEVTQTPSHQVTQMGQEVILRCVPISNHLYFYWYRQILGQKVEFLVSFYNNEISEKSEIFDDQFSVERPDGSNFTLKIRSTKLEDSAMYFCASRRDKIPSYEQYFGPGTRLTVT.

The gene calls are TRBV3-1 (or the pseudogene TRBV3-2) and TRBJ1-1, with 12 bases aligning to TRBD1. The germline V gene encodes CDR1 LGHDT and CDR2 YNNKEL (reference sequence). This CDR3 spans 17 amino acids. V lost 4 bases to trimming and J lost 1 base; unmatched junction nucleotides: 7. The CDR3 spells CASSRRDRGRKNTEAFF. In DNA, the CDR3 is TGTGCCAGCAGCCGCCGGGACAGGGGGCGGAAGAACACTGAAGCTTTCTTT.

As DNA, the CDR3 is TGTGCCAGCAGTGTTGACTACCCGACCCCCACAGATACGCAGTATTTT. Protein: CASSVDYPTPTDTQYF. The chain joins TRBV6-4 to TRBJ2-3; possible D gene TRBD2, 5 bases. Between the trimmed V and J ends, which lost 4 bases and 2 bases, there was a span of 16 bases. The CDR3 runs to 16 residues. The germline V gene has CDR1 MRHNA and CDR2 SNTAGT.

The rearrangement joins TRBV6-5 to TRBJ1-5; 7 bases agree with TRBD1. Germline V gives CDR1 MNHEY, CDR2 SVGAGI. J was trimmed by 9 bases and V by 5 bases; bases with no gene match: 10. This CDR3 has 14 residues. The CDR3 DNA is TGTGCCAGCAGTCAGGAGGGGGCCACGGGGCCCCAGCATTTT. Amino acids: CASSQEGATGPQHF.

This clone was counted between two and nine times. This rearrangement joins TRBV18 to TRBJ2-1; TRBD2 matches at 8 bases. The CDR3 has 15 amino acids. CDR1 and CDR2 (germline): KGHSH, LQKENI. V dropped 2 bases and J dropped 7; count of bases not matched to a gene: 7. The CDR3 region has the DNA TGTGCCAGCTCACCAGGGCGGGGGGCAAGAAATGAGCAGTTCTTC. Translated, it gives CASSPGRGARNEQFF.

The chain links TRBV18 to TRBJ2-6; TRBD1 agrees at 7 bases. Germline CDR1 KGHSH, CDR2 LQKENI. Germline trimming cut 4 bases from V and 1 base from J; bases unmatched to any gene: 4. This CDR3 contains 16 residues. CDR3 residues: CASSRSQGSGANVLTF. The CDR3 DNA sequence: TGTGCCAGCTCACGCTCACAGGGGTCTGGGGCCAACGTCCTGACTTTC.

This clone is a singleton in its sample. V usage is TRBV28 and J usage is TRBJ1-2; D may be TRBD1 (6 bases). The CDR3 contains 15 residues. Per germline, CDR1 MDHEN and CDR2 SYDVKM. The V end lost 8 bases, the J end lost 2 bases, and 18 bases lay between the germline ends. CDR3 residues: CASLRAPTGNYGYTF. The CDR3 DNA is TGTGCCAGCCTCAGAGCCCCTACAGGGAACTATGGCTACACCTTC.